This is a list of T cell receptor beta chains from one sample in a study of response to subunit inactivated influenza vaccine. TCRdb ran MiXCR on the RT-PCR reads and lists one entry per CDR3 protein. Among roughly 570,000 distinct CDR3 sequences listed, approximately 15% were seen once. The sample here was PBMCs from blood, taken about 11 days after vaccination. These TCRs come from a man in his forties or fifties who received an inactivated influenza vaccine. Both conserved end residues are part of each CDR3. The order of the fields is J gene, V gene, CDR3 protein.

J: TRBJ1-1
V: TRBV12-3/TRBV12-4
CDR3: CASSLRQGSLAEAFF

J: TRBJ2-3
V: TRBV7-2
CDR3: CASSLMAHTGDTQYF

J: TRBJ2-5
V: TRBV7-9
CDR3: CASSTWAWQGRETQYF

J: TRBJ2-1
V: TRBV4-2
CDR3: CASSQGRTWGIGNEQFF

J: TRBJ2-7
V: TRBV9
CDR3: CASSVGSSGSYYEQYF

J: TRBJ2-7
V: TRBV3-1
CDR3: CASSQDLREWNEQYF

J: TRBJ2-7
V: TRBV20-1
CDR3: CSARVPTSYEQYF

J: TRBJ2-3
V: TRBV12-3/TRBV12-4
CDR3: CASSFLLRGITDTQYF

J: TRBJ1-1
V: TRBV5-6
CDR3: CASSLGPGPTEAFF

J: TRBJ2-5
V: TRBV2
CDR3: CASSEVLGETQYF

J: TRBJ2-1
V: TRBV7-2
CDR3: CASSLALPGALTYNEQFF

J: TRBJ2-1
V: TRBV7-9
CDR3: CASSLSPEEQFF

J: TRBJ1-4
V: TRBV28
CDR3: CATKDRSHGKLFF

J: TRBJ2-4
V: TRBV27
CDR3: CASSSPIQYF

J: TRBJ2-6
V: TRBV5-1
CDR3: CASSLGGVSGANVLTF

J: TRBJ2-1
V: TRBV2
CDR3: CASSVGLAGYEQFF

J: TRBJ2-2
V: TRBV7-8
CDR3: CASSLVASGGTGELFF

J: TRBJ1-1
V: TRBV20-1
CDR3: CSARDGGGTEAFF

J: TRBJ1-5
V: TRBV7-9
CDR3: CASSGGQPNQPQHF

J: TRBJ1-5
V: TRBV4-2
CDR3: CASSQELTGNQPQHF

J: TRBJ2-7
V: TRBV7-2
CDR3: CASKSSGEHYEQYF

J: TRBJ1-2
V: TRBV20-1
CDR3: CSARKQGSYGYTF

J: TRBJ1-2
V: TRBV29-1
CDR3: CSVEGPGFYGYTF

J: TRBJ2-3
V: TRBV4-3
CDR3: CASSRTSGGARGVTDTQYF

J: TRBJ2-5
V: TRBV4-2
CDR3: CASSQSAWETQYF

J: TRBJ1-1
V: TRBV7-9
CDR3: CASSPRGARNTEAFF

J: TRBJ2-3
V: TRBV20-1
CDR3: CSANTPSTDTQYF

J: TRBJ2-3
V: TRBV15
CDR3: CATSSTGISTDTQYF

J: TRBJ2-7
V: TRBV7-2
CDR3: CASSYRTSGVYEQYF

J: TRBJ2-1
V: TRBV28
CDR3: CASRSSGGSYNEQFF

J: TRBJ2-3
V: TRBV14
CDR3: CASSQTGTSGRTDTQYF

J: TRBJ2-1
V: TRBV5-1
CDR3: CASSLLAGASNEQFF

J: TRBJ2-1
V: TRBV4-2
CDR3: CASSQVADLSYNEQFF

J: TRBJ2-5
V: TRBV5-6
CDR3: CASSTGTPGETQYF

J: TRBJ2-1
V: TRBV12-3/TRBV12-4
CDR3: CASSFASTTRANEQFF

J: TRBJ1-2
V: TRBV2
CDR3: CASSDSGTGGSGYTF

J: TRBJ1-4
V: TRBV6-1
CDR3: CASSHPGQGNEKLFF

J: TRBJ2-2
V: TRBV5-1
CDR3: CASSLTGSPDPTGELFF

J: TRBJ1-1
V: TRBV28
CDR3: CASSLDGLFTDTEAFF

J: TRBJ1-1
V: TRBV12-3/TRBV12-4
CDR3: CASSSREGRTEAFF

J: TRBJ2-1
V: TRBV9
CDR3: CASSVASAGFNEQFF

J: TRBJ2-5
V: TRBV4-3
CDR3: CASSQDGYSADRGWEETQYF

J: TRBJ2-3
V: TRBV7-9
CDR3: CASGLAATDTQYF

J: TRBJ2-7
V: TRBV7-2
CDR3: CASSVGQGNFNEQYF

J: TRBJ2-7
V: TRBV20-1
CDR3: CSALGPSPLQPTYF

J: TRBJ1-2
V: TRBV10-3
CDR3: CAISETGQGYGYTF

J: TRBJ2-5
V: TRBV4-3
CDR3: CASSQGQGKTETQYF

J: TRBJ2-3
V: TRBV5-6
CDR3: CASSSRGFRTDTQYF

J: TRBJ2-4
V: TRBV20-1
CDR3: CSAPEQGENIQYF

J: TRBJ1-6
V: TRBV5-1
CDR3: CASSSGHTNSPLHF

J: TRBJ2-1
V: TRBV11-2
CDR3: CASSLGGLDEQFF

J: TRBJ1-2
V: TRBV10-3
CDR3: CAIRNGTVEHYGYTF

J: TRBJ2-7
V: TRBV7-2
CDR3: CASSFPYYEQYF

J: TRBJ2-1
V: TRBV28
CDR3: CATNGAGTSGSVKQFF

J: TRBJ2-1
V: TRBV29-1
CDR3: CSVVRYEQFF

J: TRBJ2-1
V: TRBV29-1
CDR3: CSVEDPVPKNNEQFF

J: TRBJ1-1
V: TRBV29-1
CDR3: CSVEGYENTEAFF

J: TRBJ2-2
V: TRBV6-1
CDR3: CACKREGGTGELFF

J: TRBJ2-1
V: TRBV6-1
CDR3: CASSGIGGRAENYNEQFF